These 8 T cell receptor beta chains share one sample of origin, sequenced in a study of T cells in women clearing cervical HPV infection. Clones were read by immunoSEQ multiplex PCR, and TCRdb kept only the in-frame ones, dropping some. This repertoire includes around 35,000 clones. The sequenced sample was blood buffy coat. These receptor sequences come from a woman aged 18-70 years with a cervical HPV16 infection that either progressed to CIN3+ or cleared (not recorded which).

For this clone: Sequencing ends 3 residues short of the CDR3 end; the germline J gene provides the rest. V and J are TRBV18 and TRBJ1-3; D is ambiguous. The CDR3 consists of 15 residues. CDR1 and CDR2 from the germline V gene are KGHSH and LQKENI. V dropped 3 bases and J dropped 3 bases, with 12 bases sitting between them. CDR3: CASSPSGRGGNTIYF. The part of the CDR3 DNA that was read is TGTGCCAGCTCACCCTCGGGGAGAGGTGGAAACACC.

In the case of this clone: The missing CDR3 end, 3 residues past where the read stops, is filled in from the germline J gene. V and J are TRBV19 and TRBJ1-5; D is undetermined. This CDR3 region has 14 residues. Per germline, CDR1 LNHDA and CDR2 SQIVND (reference sequence). The ends were cut back, 5 bases at V and 6 bases at J, with 14 bases in the middle. CDR3 sequence: CASSPVRYFQPQHF. CDR3 bases read: TGTGCCAGTAGTCCGGTTCGCTATTTTCAGCCC.

To note about this clone: The read gets to within 3 residues of the CDR3 end, and the germline J gene fills in the rest. J is TRBJ2-1 and V is TRBV5-1; no clear D gene. In germline, CDR1 is SGHRS, CDR2 YFSETQ. The CDR3 length is 12 residues. Trimming took off 7 bases at V and 4 bases at J, with 9 bases between the two ends. The covered CDR3 bases are TGCGCCAGCCACGACTCATACAATGAG. Protein product: CASHDSYNE. The complete CDR3 reads CASHDSYNEQFF.

For this clone: The read stops 3 residues short of the end of the CDR3; the missing end is completed from the germline J gene. V gene TRBV5-1 combines with J gene TRBJ1-5, with 7 positions matching TRBD1. CDR3 length: 14 residues. The junction had 5 bases not matched to a gene; V was cut back by 4 bases and J by 4 bases. Germline V gives CDR1 SGHRS, CDR2 YFSETQ. The CDR3 spells CASSVGQPNQPQHF. CDR3 DNA, as far as it was read: TGCGCCAGCAGCGTGGGACAGCCAAATCAGCCC.

Regarding this clone: The CDR3 end falls 3 residues outside the read, so it is completed with the germline J gene. The chain uses TRBV5-8 and TRBJ2-5, with TRBD1 identical over 7 bases. This CDR3 contains 15 residues. Per germline, CDR1 SGHTS and CDR2 YDEGEE. The ends lost 3 bases at V and 1 base at J; junction bases unmatched: 6. The chain's CDR3 is CASSWIRGSQETQYF. Incomplete CDR3 DNA: TGTGCCAGCAGCTGGATCAGGGGGTCCCAAGAGACC. Full variable domain (missing parts from reference TRBV5-8 and TRBJ2-5): EAGVTQSPTHLIKTRGQQATLRCSPISGHTSVYWYQQALGLGLQFLLWYDEGEERNRGNFPPRFSGRQFPNYSSELNVNALELEDSALYLCASSWIRGSQETQYFGPGTRLLVL.

A remark on this clone: The sequenced fragment ends 3 residues before the CDR3 boundary, so the rest is inferred from the germline J gene. This chain links TRBV30 with TRBJ1-2; D remains ambiguous. Trimming shortened V by 2 bases and J by 4 bases, and 8 bases separated the two germline ends. The CDR3 is made up of 12 amino acids. Germline loops: CDR1 GTSNPN, CDR2 SVGIG (reference sequence). CDR3 bases read: TGTGCCTGGAGTTTAGCCTTCTATGGC. Protein: CAWSLAFYG. The whole CDR3 is CAWSLAFYGYTF.

About this clone itself: The read ends 3 residues before the CDR3 terminus; that terminus is restored from the germline J gene. V and J are TRBV20-1 and TRBJ2-3; TRBD2 might be the D (6 bases). The CDR3 consists of 14 residues. CDR1 DFQATT and CDR2 SNEGSKA come from the germline V gene (reference sequence). The part of the CDR3 DNA that was read is TGCAGTGCCCCAGGGACCGCGGGGTGGGAGACG. Protein: CSAPGTAGWET. The full CDR3 protein reads CSAPGTAGWETQYF.

The CDR3 sequence is CASSSPDRGNEQFF. CDR3 bases read: TGTGCCAGCAGCTCGCCCGACAGGGGCAATGAG. The chain carries TRBV7-3 and TRBJ2-1; TRBD1 agrees at 8 bases. The read ends 3 residues shy of where the CDR3 ends; the end is completed using the germline J gene. The CDR3 consists of 14 residues. Germline assignment: CDR1 SGHTA and CDR2 FQGTGA. The V gene end was trimmed by 4 bases and the J gene end by 6 bases; junction bases not matched to a gene: 5.